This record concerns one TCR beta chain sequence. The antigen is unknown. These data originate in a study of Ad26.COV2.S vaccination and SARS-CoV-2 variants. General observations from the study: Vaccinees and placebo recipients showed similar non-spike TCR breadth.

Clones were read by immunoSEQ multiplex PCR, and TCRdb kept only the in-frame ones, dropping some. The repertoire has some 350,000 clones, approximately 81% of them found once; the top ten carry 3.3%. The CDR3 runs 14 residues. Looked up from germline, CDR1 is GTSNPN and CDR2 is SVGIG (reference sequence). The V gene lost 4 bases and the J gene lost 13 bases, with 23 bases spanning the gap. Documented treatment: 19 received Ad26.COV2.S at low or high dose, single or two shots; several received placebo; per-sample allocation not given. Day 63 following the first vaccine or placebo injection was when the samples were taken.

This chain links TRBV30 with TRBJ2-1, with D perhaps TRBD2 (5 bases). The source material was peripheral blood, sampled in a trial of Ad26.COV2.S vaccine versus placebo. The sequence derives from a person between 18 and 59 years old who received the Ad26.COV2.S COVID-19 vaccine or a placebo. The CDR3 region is CAWTNRGTGNTQFF. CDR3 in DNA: TGTGCCTGGACCAATCGCGGCACCGGGAATACTCAGTTCTTC. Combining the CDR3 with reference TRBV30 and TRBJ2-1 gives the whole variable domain SQTIHQWPATLVQPVGSPLSLECTVEGTSNPNLYWYRQAAGRGLQLLFYSVGIGQISSEVPQNLSASRPQDRQFILSSKKLLLSDSGFYLCAWTNRGTGNTQFFGPGTRLTVL.